This TCR beta chain was captured in a study of T cells in localized non-small cell lung cancer. Whole-study results and caveats: The study found T cell clonality highest in uninvolved adjacent lung, above tumor. Because only a single region of the tumor was sequenced, heterogeneity remains possible. A median approximately 60 of the top 100 tumor clones appeared in adjacent lung. Greater blood T cell density accompanied longer overall survival.

This CDR3 is 17 amino acids long. V trimming: 4 bases; J trimming: 8 bases; junction bases outside the gene matches: 15. Germline loops: CDR1 SGHNT, CDR2 YYREEE (reference sequence). TCRdb's copy holds only in-frame clones and misses some; the assay was immunoSEQ multiplex PCR. The sample includes 20,000 to 25,000 clones, around nine tenths of them seen just once. Points on this clone: Its antigen is as yet unknown.

This receptor was obtained from a male donor aged 60 or over with stage I squamous cell lung carcinoma. The source was peripheral blood, collected before any cancer treatment. V usage is TRBV5-4 and J usage is TRBJ1-2, with TRBD1 identical over 12 bases. CDR3 protein: CASSVGTGTGGIGGYTF. The CDR3 DNA reads TGTGCCAGCAGCGTGGGAACCGGGACAGGGGGCATAGGGGGCTACACCTTC.